The source of this T cell receptor beta chain is a study of T cell responses to AZD1222 COVID-19 vaccine. Findings of the study overall: Unmutated regions of variants are reportedly targeted by nearly half of spike-specific TCRs.

Concerning this clone itself: Its matching antigen is unknown.

V lost 3 bases to trimming and J lost 0 bases, with 15 bases between them. Germline CDR1 is SGHRS and CDR2 is YFSETQ. There are 16 residues in the CDR3. Method: immunoSEQ multiplex PCR; TCRdb's copy keeps in-frame clones and lacks some. The sample carries 150,000 to 200,000 clones, 80% to 90% recorded once. The sample in question was peripheral blood, obtained 28 days after the second AZD1222 dose. This TCR was recovered from an adult who received the AZD1222 COVID-19 vaccine. This rearrangement joins TRBV5-1 to TRBJ1-1; TRBD1 is a possible D gene (5 bases). CDR3 region: CASSSKRRVLNTEAFF. CDR3 DNA sequence: TGCGCCAGCAGCTCCAAACGCAGGGTCCTGAACACTGAAGCTTTCTTT.